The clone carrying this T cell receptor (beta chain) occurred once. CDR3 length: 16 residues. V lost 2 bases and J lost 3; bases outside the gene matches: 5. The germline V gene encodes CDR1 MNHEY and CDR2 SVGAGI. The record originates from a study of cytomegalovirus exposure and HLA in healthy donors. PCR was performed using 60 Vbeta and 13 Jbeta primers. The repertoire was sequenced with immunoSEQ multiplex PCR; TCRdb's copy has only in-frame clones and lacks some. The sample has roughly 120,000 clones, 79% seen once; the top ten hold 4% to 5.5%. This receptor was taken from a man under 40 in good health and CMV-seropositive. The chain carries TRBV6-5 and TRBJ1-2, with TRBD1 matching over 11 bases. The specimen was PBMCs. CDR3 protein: CASSYGTGGGDYGYTF. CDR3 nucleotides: TGTGCCAGCAGTTACGGGACAGGGGGAGGGGACTATGGCTACACCTTC.